These T cell receptor beta chains were read from a single sample in a study of blood T cell repertoires in COVID-19. Sequencing was performed with immunoSEQ multiplex PCR; in TCRdb, only in-frame clones are kept and a portion is missing. Seen here are about 140,000 clones, around 87% observed once, and the top ten hold roughly 5%. Material: peripheral blood. These receptors were obtained from a human donor in a cohort sampled during active COVID-19. The CDR3 runs from the conserved cysteine through the conserved F or W. A D gene is named only where the DNA matches it firmly. Clone sizes are given selectively: once, few, many, or a class where the clone is expanded.

- TRBD1 TRBJ1-2 TRBV28 CASSLSTGYKGYTF TGTGCCAGCAGTTTATCGACAGGGTATAAAGGCTACACCTTC
once TRBD1 TRBJ2-3 TRBV7-2 CASSSPRWDSPTDTQYF TGTGCCAGCAGCTCTCCGCGATGGGACAGCCCCACAGATACGCAGTATTTT
- - TRBJ2-7 TRBV5-4 CASSLAGVVPYEQYF TGTGCCAGCAGCTTGGCGGGAGTAGTGCCCTACGAGCAGTACTTC
- TRBD2 TRBJ2-7 TRBV28 CASLLAGGAYEQYF TGTGCCAGCCTTCTAGCGGGAGGTGCCTACGAGCAGTACTTC
once TRBD1 TRBJ1-4 TRBV2 CASRRDRGFANEKLFF TGTGCCAGCAGAAGGGACAGGGGATTCGCTAATGAAAAACTGTTTTTT
- TRBD1 TRBJ1-5 TRBV28 CASSPDRGIQPQHF TGTGCCAGCAGTCCTGACAGGGGGATCCAGCCCCAGCATTTT
once TRBD2 TRBJ2-6 TRBV27 CASSSGLAASGANVLTF TGTGCCAGCAGTTCGGGACTAGCGGCCTCTGGGGCCAACGTCCTGACTTTC
- TRBD2 TRBJ2-3 TRBV5-1 CASSSPAGATDTQYF TGCGCCAGCAGCTCGCCAGCGGGAGCCACAGATACGCAGTATTTT
- - TRBJ1-3 TRBV11-3 CASSLRAGNTIYF TGTGCCAGCAGCTTGAGGGCTGGAAACACCATATATTTT
- - TRBJ2-1 TRBV2 CASSGGRDYEQFF TGTGCCAGCAGTGGTGGCAGGGATTATGAGCAGTTCTTC
- - TRBJ2-7 TRBV27 CASSLSFQGHEQYF TGTGCCAGCAGTTTATCGTTTCAGGGCCACGAGCAGTACTTC
- TRBD2 TRBJ2-1 TRBV7-2 CASNLLAGGRSEQFF TGTGCCAGCAACCTCCTTGCGGGGGGCCGGAGTGAGCAGTTCTTC
- - TRBJ2-1 TRBV7-9 CASSPRTFSSYNEQFF TGTGCCAGCAGCCCCCGGACTTTTAGCTCCTACAATGAGCAGTTCTTC
- TRBD1 TRBJ1-6 TRBV28 CASSSSGTGKVSPLHF TGTGCCAGCAGCTCCTCTGGGACAGGGAAAGTTTCACCCCTCCACTTT
- - TRBJ2-3 TRBV19 CASSTRRDTQYF TGTGCCAGTTCCACTAGGCGAGATACGCAGTATTTT
once TRBD2 TRBJ2-2 TRBV6-9 CASSSQGGDTGELFF TGTGCCAGCAGTTCGCAGGGAGGGGACACCGGGGAGCTGTTTTTT
once - TRBJ1-5 TRBV28 CASSLTYSNQPQHF TGTGCCAGCAGTTTGACTTATAGCAATCAGCCCCAGCATTTT
- TRBD2 TRBJ2-3 TRBV6-4 CASSNSGGASDTQYF TGTGCCAGCAGTAATAGCGGGGGGGCGTCAGATACGCAGTATTTT
- TRBD2 TRBJ2-3 TRBV7-8 CASRGLQNTDTQYF TGTGCCAGCAGGGGACTACAAAACACAGATACGCAGTATTTT
- - TRBJ2-7 TRBV9 CASSAPWAPYEQYF TGTGCCAGCAGCGCACCCTGGGCCCCCTACGAGCAGTACTTC
once - TRBJ2-1 TRBV12-3/TRBV12-4 CASSFEAFEQFF TGTGCCAGCAGTTTCGAGGCGTTTGAGCAGTTCTTC
- - TRBJ2-3 TRBV7-9 CASSFIDSASDTQYF TGTGCCAGCAGCTTTATTGACAGTGCCTCAGATACGCAGTATTTT
- TRBD2 TRBJ2-3 TRBV5-1 CASSPLAGTDTQYF TGCGCCAGCAGCCCACTAGCGGGCACAGATACGCAGTATTTT
once - TRBJ1-1 TRBV6-5 CASSFRALRSEAFF TGTGCCAGCAGTTTCAGGGCTCTAAGATCCGAAGCTTTCTTT
- - TRBJ2-7 TRBV5-1 CASSLSIDKGSLEQYF TGCGCCAGCAGCTTGTCAATCGACAAGGGGTCTCTCGAGCAGTACTTC
- TRBD2 TRBJ2-1 TRBV2 CASRLAGGGYNEQFF TGTGCCAGCAGACTAGCGGGAGGGGGGTACAATGAGCAGTTCTTC
few TRBD1 TRBJ2-1 TRBV12-3/TRBV12-4 CASSLAGRDRHFF TGTGCCAGCAGTTTAGCCGGCCGGGACAGGCACTTCTTC
- - TRBJ2-7 TRBV19 CATTGSPFSDEQYF TGTGCCACTACCGGGTCCCCCTTTTCGGACGAGCAGTACTTC
- - TRBJ2-5 TRBV9 CASGPGSPQETQYF TGTGCCAGCGGACCCGGGAGCCCCCAAGAGACCCAGTACTTC
- - TRBJ1-1 TRBV7-9 CASSSDSTEAFF TGTGCCAGCAGCTCCGACAGCACTGAAGCTTTCTTT
- TRBD2 TRBJ2-1 TRBV7-8 CASSQEVAGGLYNEQFF TGTGCCAGCAGCCAAGAGGTAGCGGGGGGGTTATACAATGAGCAGTTCTTC
- TRBD1 TRBJ2-1 TRBV7-3 CASSLRTGSRNEQFF TGTGCCAGCAGCCTGCGGACAGGGTCTCGGAATGAGCAGTTCTTC
- - TRBJ2-1 TRBV5-4 CASSLEAGAYNEQFF TGTGCCAGCAGCTTGGAAGCCGGTGCCTACAATGAGCAGTTCTTC
- TRBD1 TRBJ2-7 TRBV5-1 CASSWDSLYEQYF TGCGCCAGCAGCTGGGACAGCCTCTACGAGCAGTACTTC
- - TRBJ1-1 TRBV3-1/TRBV3-2 CASSQDGREGTEAFF TGTGCCAGCAGCCAAGATGGGAGGGAGGGCACTGAAGCTTTCTTT
- TRBD2 TRBJ2-5 TRBV18 CASSPQEGGLETQYF TGTGCCAGCTCACCTCAAGAGGGAGGGCTCGAGACCCAGTACTTC
- - TRBJ2-4 TRBV28 CASSPDPRGSKNIQYF TGTGCCAGCAGTCCCGACCCCAGGGGATCCAAAAACATTCAGTACTTC
- TRBD2 TRBJ2-5 TRBV5-1 CASSSVGRAETQYF TGCGCCAGCAGCTCGGTCGGGAGGGCAGAGACCCAGTACTTC